The clone carrying this T cell receptor beta chain was seen a handful of times. What it binds is not known. This sample was taken from a study of graft-versus-host responses after intestinal transplantation. Only in-frame clones appear in the TCRdb table, and some are missing; sequencing was by immunoSEQ multiplex PCR. The sample includes approximately 99,000 clones, 90% to 95% of them seen just once. CDR3 length: 13 amino acids. Per germline, CDR1 SGHTA and CDR2 FQGNSA. V was clipped by 5 bases and J by 3 bases, with 7 bases between them. The receptor was derived from a human donor who was the organ donor for an intestinal transplant. The rearrangement joins TRBV7-2 to TRBJ1-4; no clear D. The sequencing here drew on unstimulated CD4+ T cells sorted from spleen or lymph node cells, taken before transplant. This CDR3 is CASSTPPNEKLFF. The CDR3 DNA follows: TGTGCCAGCAGCACACCGCCTAATGAAAAACTGTTTTTT. The full variable domain, its missing parts supplied by reference TRBV7-2 and TRBJ1-4, is GAGVSQSPSNKVTEKGKDVELRCDPISGHTALYWYRQSLGQGLEFLIYFQGNSAPDKSGLPSDRFSAERTGGSVSTLTIQRTQQEDSAVYLCASSTPPNEKLFFGSGTQLSVL.